Below, 16 T cell receptor beta chains from the same sample are listed, as sequenced in a study of cytomegalovirus exposure and HLA in healthy donors. PCR involved 60 Vbeta and 13 Jbeta primers. This table comes from immunoSEQ multiplex PCR, and its TCRdb copy is limited to in-frame clones, with some not included. There are about 120,000 clones in the sample; 65% to 85% occur only once, and just under 3% lies in the top ten. The sequenced material came from PBMCs. The source is a woman aged 40 to 55 in good health and CMV-seropositive.

V gene TRBV7-9 combines with J gene TRBJ2-7, with D tentatively TRBD2 (5 bases). The CDR3 extends over 13 amino acids. Trimming removed 5 bases at V and 5 bases at J, with 13 bases between. CDR1 and CDR2 from the germline V gene are SEHNR and FQNEAQ (reference sequence). The CDR3 reads CASSPLYGNEQYF. DNA for the CDR3: TGTGCCAGCAGCCCATTATACGGGAACGAGCAGTACTTC.

This clone was seen just once. V usage is TRBV30 and J usage is TRBJ2-5, with 7 bases matching TRBD2. J was trimmed by 5 bases and V by 0 bases; bases with no gene match: 9. The germline V gene encodes CDR1 GTSNPN and CDR2 SVGIG (reference sequence). This CDR3 region has 15 residues. The DNA of the CDR3 is TGTGCCTGGAGTGTCCCCACGGGAGGAGGGGAGACCCAGTACTTC. Its protein is CAWSVPTGGGETQYF.

This chain links TRBV6-1 with TRBJ1-1, with no clear D. The germline CDR1 and CDR2 sequences are MNHNS and SASEGT. Deletions cut 6 bases from V and 0 bases from J, with 11 bases between. The CDR3 has 14 residues. CDR3 residues: CASRDQVMNTEAFF. The CDR3 DNA sequence: TGTGCCAGCAGAGATCAGGTCATGAACACTGAAGCTTTCTTT.

This rearrangement joins TRBV14 to TRBJ2-2; no definite D call. Germline V gene data show CDR1 as SGHDN and CDR2 as FVKESK. Trimming cost V 4 bases and J 4 bases, with 13 bases left between them. This CDR3 has 15 residues. In nucleotides, the CDR3 is TGTGCCAGCAGCCCTAAAGACTTTCCCACCGGGGAGCTGTTTTTT. This codes for CASSPKDFPTGELFF.

There are a few counts of this clone. The chain recombines TRBV13 with TRBJ1-6, with D possibly matching TRBD1 (6 bases). V lost 7 bases, J lost 8 bases, and 15 bases lay in between. Germline CDR1 and CDR2: PRHDT and FYEKMQ (reference sequence). This CDR3 region has 14 residues. Written as DNA, the CDR3 is TGTGCCAGCAACGTACAGGGTTGGGATTCACCCCTCCACTTT. Amino acids: CASNVQGWDSPLHF.

J is TRBJ1-1 and V is TRBV7-2; D unclear. Germline CDR1 SGHTA, CDR2 FQGNSA. V was trimmed by 1 base and J by 7 bases, leaving 10 bases between them. The CDR3 runs to 13 residues. Here the CDR3 reads CASSLVGGREAFF. CDR3 bases: TGTGCCAGCAGCTTAGTTGGAGGACGTGAAGCTTTCTTT.

This clone was found once. J is TRBJ1-2 and V is TRBV7-2; maybe TRBD1 (6 bases). This CDR3 is built from 12 residues. Germline-derived CDR1 and CDR2 are SGHTA and FQGNSA. Trimming took off 2 bases at V and 8 bases at J, with 9 bases between the two ends. CDR3 protein: CASSLQGRGYTF. The CDR3 DNA reads TGTGCCAGCAGCTTACAGGGGCGCGGCTACACCTTC.

This clone was observed once. The rearrangement joins TRBV5-4 to TRBJ2-7, with 10 positions matching TRBD1. Germline lookup yields CDR1 SGHNT and CDR2 YYREEE (reference sequence). The CDR3 is 17 amino acids. V dropped 0 bases and J dropped 6; count of bases not matched to a gene: 12. This CDR3 reads CASSLGRQGALSTEQYF. CDR3 DNA sequence: TGTGCCAGCAGCTTGGGAAGACAGGGGGCTCTTTCGACCGAGCAGTACTTC.

V is TRBV5-6 and J is TRBJ2-5, with 11 bases aligning to TRBD1. The CDR3 is 15 amino acids. V was pared by 6 bases and J by 5 bases, with 9 bases of the junction left unmatched. Germline V gene lookup returns CDR1 SGHDT and CDR2 YYEEEE. CDR3 region: CASTYWGTGGETQYF. CDR3 bases: TGTGCCAGCACCTATTGGGGGACAGGGGGGGAGACCCAGTACTTC.

The chain joins TRBV27 to TRBJ1-2; TRBD1 matches 9 bases. J was trimmed by 4 bases and V by 4 bases; bases with no gene match: 1. The length of the CDR3 is 13 residues. Per the germline V gene, CDR1 is MNHEY and CDR2 is SMNVEV (reference sequence). The CDR3 loop is CASSWGQGYGYTF. DNA of the CDR3: TGTGCCAGCAGTTGGGGACAGGGCTATGGCTACACCTTC.

The gene calls are TRBV25-1 and TRBJ1-2, with unresolved D. The CDR3 runs to 11 residues. The V end was cut by 5 bases, the J end by 5 bases, with 6 bases between. Germline CDR1 reads MGHDK; CDR2 reads SYGVNS. CDR3 amino acids: CASSREYGYTF. The CDR3, as DNA: TGTGCCAGCAGTCGCGAGTATGGCTACACCTTC.

The chain carries TRBV5-5 and TRBJ2-3; 8 bases fit TRBD1. Germline V lookup: CDR1 SGHKS, CDR2 YYEKEE (reference sequence). J gave up 4 bases and V 4 bases, and 11 bases lay outside the gene matches. The CDR3 extends over 16 amino acids. The CDR3 here is CASSTTRTGRPDTQYF. In DNA form, the CDR3 reads TGTGCCAGCAGCACGACTCGGACAGGGAGGCCAGATACGCAGTATTTT.

The CDR3 nucleotides are TGTGCCTGGAGTGTACTGTTGGACAATGAGCAGTTCTTC. This sequence encodes CAWSVLLDNEQFF. The chain employs TRBV30 and TRBJ2-1; D not resolved. The V and J ends lost 0 bases and 5 bases respectively, with 8 bases between them. Germline V gene data show CDR1 as GTSNPN and CDR2 as SVGIG (reference sequence). The CDR3 runs to 13 residues. Filled out from reference TRBV30 and TRBJ2-1, the complete variable domain reads SQTIHQWPATLVQPVGSPLSLECTVEGTSNPNLYWYRQAAGRGLQLLFYSVGIGQISSEVPQNLSASRPQDRQFILSSKKLLLSDSGFYLCAWSVLLDNEQFFGPGTRLTVL.

The gene calls are TRBV7-9 and TRBJ2-1; TRBD1 matches at 7 bases. This CDR3 is 14 amino acids long. Germline loops: CDR1 SEHNR, CDR2 FQNEAQ (reference sequence). The V segment lost 6 bases and the J segment 2 bases; nucleotides outside the gene matches: 4. The CDR3 nucleotides are TGTGCCAGCAGGGAGACAGGGCCCTACAATGAGCAGTTCTTC. Encoded protein: CASRETGPYNEQFF.

The J gene is TRBJ2-3, the V gene TRBV9; 11 positions match TRBD2. This CDR3 spans 17 amino acids. CDR1 is SGDLS and CDR2 is YYNGEE in the germline V gene. V lost 2 bases, J lost 6 bases, and 11 bases stayed unmatched. The DNA of the CDR3 is TGTGCCAGCAGCGTGGGGGTAGCGGGAGGGCTACCGGATACGCAGTATTTT. Protein: CASSVGVAGGLPDTQYF.

This clone has more than one count but fewer than ten. The chain is built from TRBV25-1 and TRBJ2-7; D is uncertain. Germline CDR1 is MGHDK and CDR2 is SYGVNS. Trimming removed 6 bases at V and 0 bases at J, with 9 bases between. CDR3 length: 13 amino acids. The CDR3 loop is CASREATSYEQYF. The CDR3, as DNA: TGTGCCAGCAGAGAAGCTACCTCCTACGAGCAGTACTTC.